Below are 19 T cell receptor beta chains sequenced from a single sample in a study of T cell responses to AZD1222 COVID-19 vaccine. Generated by immunoSEQ multiplex PCR, the TCRdb table keeps only in-frame clones and is missing some. Here the sample spans some 130,000 clones, roughly 90% being singletons. The sample here was peripheral blood, taken on day 0 of AZD1222 vaccination. The source is an adult in good health.

This clone has a handful of counts. The chain joins TRBV9 to TRBJ1-2; D uncertain. Germline CDR1 reads SGDLS; CDR2 reads YYNGEE. The CDR3 loop spans 13 amino acids. V was pared by 0 bases and J by 8 bases, with 11 bases between. In nucleotides, the CDR3 is TGTGCCAGCAGCGTAGATTTGGGTTCGGGCTACACCTTC. Residues: CASSVDLGSGYTF.

This clone was detected once. The chain has TRBV5-1 and TRBJ1-1, with 8 bases fitting TRBD1. The CDR3 has 15 amino acids. Germline CDR1 SGHRS, CDR2 YFSETQ. With V trimmed by 1 base and J by 1 base, 3 bases remained unmatched. CDR3 loop: CASSLLTGGNTEAFF. For the CDR3, the DNA is TGCGCCAGCAGCTTGTTAACAGGGGGGAACACTGAAGCTTTCTTT.

In regard to this clone: The same CDR3 can be traced to other DNA sequences in this sample. The chain recombines TRBV5-1 with TRBJ1-1, with D unresolved. Germline-derived CDR1 and CDR2 are SGHRS and YFSETQ. The CDR3 has 14 residues. V lost 1 base, J lost 1 base, and 8 bases lay in between. The CDR3 reads CASSLSAANTEAFF. CDR3 in DNA: TGCGCCAGCAGCTTGAGTGCGGCGAACACTGAAGCTTTCTTT.

V usage is TRBV7-8 and J usage is TRBJ2-3, with D uncertain. Trimming removed 11 bases from V and 2 bases from J, with 11 bases in between. Germline V lookup: CDR1 SGHVS, CDR2 FQNEAQ. This CDR3 spans 12 amino acids. Here the CDR3 DNA reads TGTGCCTCGACAATCTCCACAGATACGCAGTATTTT. Translation gives CASTISTDTQYF.

The chain is built from TRBV19 and TRBJ1-2; D is undetermined. V gave up 0 bases and J gave up 3 bases, with 17 bases separating them. Germline assignment: CDR1 LNHDA and CDR2 SQIVND (reference sequence). The CDR3 length is 17 residues. CDR3 sequence: CASSIDLGQQRYYGYTF. For the CDR3, the DNA is TGTGCCAGTAGTATAGACCTCGGGCAGCAAAGATACTATGGCTACACCTTC.

The V call is TRBV15, the J call TRBJ2-7; tentatively, D is TRBD2 (6 bases). The germline V gene has CDR1 LNHNV and CDR2 YYDKDF (reference sequence). There are 13 residues in the CDR3. V was pared by 5 bases and J by 5 bases, with 13 bases between. The CDR3 coding sequence is TGTGCCACCAGCCCGCGGGACCTAGACGAGCAGTACTTC. Protein sequence: CATSPRDLDEQYF.

V is TRBV19 and J is TRBJ1-5; possible D gene TRBD1, 6 bases. Per the germline V gene, CDR1 is LNHDA and CDR2 is SQIVND (reference sequence). Deletions cut 2 bases from V and 5 bases from J, with 13 bases between. The CDR3 is 15 amino acids. The CDR3: CASSIQGHRDQPQHF. The CDR3 coding sequence is TGTGCCAGTAGTATACAGGGGCACCGCGATCAGCCCCAGCATTTT.

The chain employs TRBV27 and TRBJ1-1; 8 nucleotides align to TRBD1. With V trimmed by 7 bases and J by 5 bases, 9 bases remained unmatched. Per the germline V gene, CDR1 is MNHEY and CDR2 is SMNVEV (reference sequence). This CDR3 has 14 amino acids. The CDR3 DNA sequence: TGTGCCAGCAACGCTCAGGGGGCTGGGACTGAAGCTTTCTTT. It yields the protein CASNAQGAGTEAFF.

The chain joins TRBV7-3 to TRBJ1-2; unclear D gene. From germline, CDR1 is SGHTA and CDR2 FQGTGA. This CDR3 is built from 14 residues. Trimming shortened V by 1 base and J by 3 bases, and 9 bases separated the two germline ends. The CDR3 DNA is TGTGCCAGCAGCTTAAGAGGGTCGGACTATGGCTACACCTTC. Its translation: CASSLRGSDYGYTF.

V gene TRBV10-2 combines with J gene TRBJ1-5; possibly TRBD1 for D (6 bases). V dropped 6 bases and J dropped 4 bases, with 13 bases sitting between them. CDR3 length: 14 residues. CDR1 is WSHSY and CDR2 is SAAADI in the germline V gene. The CDR3 DNA reads as TGCGCCAGCAGGACACGACAGGTAAATCAGCCCCAGCATTTT. Its translation: CASRTRQVNQPQHF.

Only one count was recorded for this clone. The chain couples TRBV5-1 to TRBJ1-2; possible D gene TRBD1, 5 bases. The CDR3 extends over 14 amino acids. Trimming pared 0 bases from V and 5 bases from J, leaving 11 bases between. CDR1 and CDR2 (germline): SGHRS, YFSETQ. The CDR3 DNA sequence: TGCGCCAGCAGCTTGGGCCTCAGGGAATATGGCTACACCTTC. Its protein product is CASSLGLREYGYTF.

The chain has TRBV5-4 and TRBJ2-7; D perhaps matches TRBD2 (5 bases). Germline V gene data show CDR1 as SGHNT and CDR2 as YYREEE (reference sequence). Trimming pared 0 bases from V and 4 bases from J, leaving 20 bases between. The CDR3 has 17 residues. CDR3 DNA sequence: TGTGCCAGCAGCTTGGGTGGTACGGGAAGAGGTCTATACGAGCAGTACTTC. Its protein product is CASSLGGTGRGLYEQYF. Full variable domain (outside the CDR3, taken from reference TRBV5-4 and TRBJ2-7): ETGVTQSPTHLIKTRGQQVTLRCSSQSGHNTVSWYQQALGQGPQFIFQYYREEENGRGNFPPRFSGLQFPNYSSELNVNALELDDSALYLCASSLGGTGRGLYEQYFGPGTRLTVT.

This clone turned up a few times. The V call is TRBV6-5, the J call TRBJ2-7; D is possibly TRBD1 or TRBD2 (5 bases each). The germline gives CDR1 MNHEY, CDR2 SVGAGI. V shed 8 bases and J shed 9 bases, with 17 bases lying between them. The CDR3 totals 12 residues. This CDR3 reads CASGKNRDGQYF. CDR3 DNA sequence: TGTGCCAGCGGTAAAAACCGGGACGGGCAGTACTTC.

The chain uses TRBV9 and TRBJ1-2; D is possibly TRBD1 (5 bases). With 2 bases removed from V and 3 bases from J, the gap between germline ends came to 8 bases. This CDR3 comprises 13 residues. CDR1 is SGDLS and CDR2 is YYNGEE in the germline V gene. CDR3 sequence (DNA): TGTGCCAGCAGCGTGGGGCAGGACTATGGCTACACCTTC. Its protein product is CASSVGQDYGYTF.

The chain joins TRBV7-2 to TRBJ1-1; maybe TRBD1 (6 bases). From germline, CDR1 is SGHTA and CDR2 FQGNSA. The CDR3 spans 15 residues. Trimming removed 8 bases from V and 5 bases from J, with 21 bases in between. The CDR3 DNA follows: TGTGCCAGCGGTCCTGAAGGGGGGGGAGGAACTGAAGCTTTCTTT. Translating gives CASGPEGGGGTEAFF.

The V call is TRBV5-1, the J call TRBJ1-1; the D gene is possibly TRBD1 (5 bases). V was clipped by 3 bases and J by 5 bases, with 20 bases between them. The CDR3 spans 16 residues. Germline V gene lookup returns CDR1 SGHRS and CDR2 YFSETQ. The CDR3 protein is CASSSFLDRGPTEAFF. CDR3 in DNA: TGCGCCAGCAGCTCTTTTCTAGATAGGGGTCCAACTGAAGCTTTCTTT.

The gene calls are TRBV6-1 and TRBJ2-7; TRBD1 matches 9 bases. V lost 2 bases to trimming and J lost 11 bases; unmatched junction nucleotides: 10. CDR1 and CDR2 from the germline V gene are MNHNS and SASEGT. This CDR3 comprises 14 residues. The CDR3 DNA reads as TGTGCCAGCAGTGAATGGGACAGGGCGCAACTCGAGTACTTC. Translating it yields CASSEWDRAQLEYF.

The chain is built from TRBV5-1 and TRBJ1-1; TRBD1 agrees at 7 bases. V shed 4 bases, J shed 3 bases, and the junction held 3 bases outside the gene matches. The CDR3 sequence is 13 residues long. The germline V gene has CDR1 SGHRS and CDR2 YFSETQ. The CDR3 nucleotides are TGCGCCAGCAGCCATGACAGGGACACTGAAGCTTTCTTT. Translated, it gives CASSHDRDTEAFF.

The V gene is TRBV6-1, the J gene TRBJ1-4; TRBD1 matches at 7 bases. This CDR3 has 16 amino acids. The V gene end was trimmed by 0 bases and the J gene end by 7 bases; junction bases not matched to a gene: 8. Germline-derived CDR1 and CDR2 are MNHNS and SASEGT. CDR3 bases: TGTGCCAGCAGTGAAGCTCGAGGGGGCGCTTCTGAAAAACTGTTTTTT. It encodes CASSEARGGASEKLFF.